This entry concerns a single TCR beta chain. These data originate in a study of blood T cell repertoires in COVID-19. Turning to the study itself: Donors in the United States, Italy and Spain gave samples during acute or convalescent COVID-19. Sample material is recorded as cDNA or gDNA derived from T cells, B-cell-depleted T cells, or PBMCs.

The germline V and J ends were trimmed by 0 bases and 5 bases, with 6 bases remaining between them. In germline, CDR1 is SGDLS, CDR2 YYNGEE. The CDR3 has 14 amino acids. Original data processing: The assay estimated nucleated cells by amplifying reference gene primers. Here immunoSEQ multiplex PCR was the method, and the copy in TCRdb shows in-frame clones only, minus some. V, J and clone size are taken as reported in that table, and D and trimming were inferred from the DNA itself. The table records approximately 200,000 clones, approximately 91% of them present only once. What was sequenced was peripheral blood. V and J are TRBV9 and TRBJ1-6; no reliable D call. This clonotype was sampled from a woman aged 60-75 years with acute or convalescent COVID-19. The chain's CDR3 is CASSVAQDNSPLHF. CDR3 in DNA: TGTGCCAGCAGCGTAGCCCAGGATAATTCACCCCTCCACTTT.